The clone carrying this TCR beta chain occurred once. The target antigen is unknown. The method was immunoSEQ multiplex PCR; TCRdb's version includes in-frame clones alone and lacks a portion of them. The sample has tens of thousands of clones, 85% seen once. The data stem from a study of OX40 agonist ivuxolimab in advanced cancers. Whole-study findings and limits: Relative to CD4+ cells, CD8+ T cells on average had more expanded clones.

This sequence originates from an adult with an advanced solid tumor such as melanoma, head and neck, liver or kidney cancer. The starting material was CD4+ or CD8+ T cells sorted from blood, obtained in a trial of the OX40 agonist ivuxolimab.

CDR3 in amino acids: CSVRDRGPGANVLTF. CDR3 sequence (DNA): TGCAGCGTCCGGGACAGGGGGCCTGGGGCCAACGTCCTGACTTTC. This chain uses TRBV29-1 with TRBJ2-6; 12 positions match TRBD1. The CDR3 runs to 15 residues. Trimming cost V 6 bases and J 2 bases; bases outside gene matches: 2. Germline CDR1 is SQVTM and CDR2 is ANQGSEA.